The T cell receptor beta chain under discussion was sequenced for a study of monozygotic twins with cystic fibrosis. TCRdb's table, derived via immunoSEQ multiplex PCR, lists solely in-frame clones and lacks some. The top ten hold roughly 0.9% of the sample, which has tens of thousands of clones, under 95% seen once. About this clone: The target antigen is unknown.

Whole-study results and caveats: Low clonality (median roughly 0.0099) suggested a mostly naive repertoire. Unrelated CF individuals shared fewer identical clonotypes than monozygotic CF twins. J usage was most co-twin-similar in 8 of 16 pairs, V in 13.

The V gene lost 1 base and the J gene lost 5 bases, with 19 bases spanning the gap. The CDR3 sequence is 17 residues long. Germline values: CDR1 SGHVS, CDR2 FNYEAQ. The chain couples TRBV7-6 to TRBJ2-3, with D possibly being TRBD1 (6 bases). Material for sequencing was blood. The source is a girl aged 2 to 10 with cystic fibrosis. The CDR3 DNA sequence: TGTGCCAGCAGCTTAGACGAGAGACAGGCTGAACTAGATACGCAGTATTTT. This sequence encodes CASSLDERQAELDTQYF.